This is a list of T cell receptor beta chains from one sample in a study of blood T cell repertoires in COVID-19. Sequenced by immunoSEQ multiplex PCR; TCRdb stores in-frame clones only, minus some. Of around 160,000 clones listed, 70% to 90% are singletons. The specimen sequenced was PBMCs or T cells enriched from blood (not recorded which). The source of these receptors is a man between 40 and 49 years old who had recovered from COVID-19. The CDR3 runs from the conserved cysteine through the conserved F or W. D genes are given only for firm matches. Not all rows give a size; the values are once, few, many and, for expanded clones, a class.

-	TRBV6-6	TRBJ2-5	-	TGTGCCAGCAACGTACAGGGACGGGAGACCCAGTACTTC	CASNVQGRETQYF
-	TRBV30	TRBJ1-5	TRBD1	TGTGCCTGGGCGACAGGGGCGGAAAGCAATCAGCCCCAGCATTTT	CAWATGAESNQPQHF
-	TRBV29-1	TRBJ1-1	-	TGCAGCGTTGATCCGGGGGGCGTCAACGCTTTCTTT	CSVDPGGVNAFF
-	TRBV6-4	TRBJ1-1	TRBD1	TGTGCCAGCAGAAGGACAGGGAACACTGAAGCTTTCTTT	CASRRTGNTEAFF
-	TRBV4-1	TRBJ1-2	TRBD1	TGCGCCAGCAGCCAAGTCGGTCAAGGGACAGGTTATGGCTACACCTTC	CASSQVGQGTGYGYTF
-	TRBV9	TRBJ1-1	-	TGTGCCAGCAGCGTCAACATCGGAGGTGGCACTGAAGCTTTCTTT	CASSVNIGGGTEAFF
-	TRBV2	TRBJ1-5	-	TGTGCCAGCAGTTACAGGGCTTCGCATCAGCCCCAGCATTTT	CASSYRASHQPQHF
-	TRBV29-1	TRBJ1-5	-	TGCAGCGTTAGGGAGGGGTTGCAGCCCCAGCATTTT	CSVREGLQPQHF
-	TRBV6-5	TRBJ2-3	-	TGTGCCAGCTCGGAAGGTTGGGGGGGGGCCCATTTT	CASSEGWGGAHF
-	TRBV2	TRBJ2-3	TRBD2	TGTGCCAGCAGGTGGATGGCGGGGGGGAACGCAGATACGCAGTATTTT	CASRWMAGGNADTQYF
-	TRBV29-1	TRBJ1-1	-	TGCAGCGTTGACAAAGACGGGGGGACTGAAGCTTTCTTT	CSVDKDGGTEAFF
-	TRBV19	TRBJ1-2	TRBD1	TGTGCCAGTAGTAGGGACAGGGACTACACCTTC	CASSRDRDYTF
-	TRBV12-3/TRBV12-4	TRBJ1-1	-	TGTGCCAGCAGGAACAGGCTCACTGAAGCTTTCTTT	CASRNRLTEAFF
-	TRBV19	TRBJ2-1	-	TGTGCCAGTAGGGCGGGTCCGGCGTCGAGTTTTAATGAGCAGTTCTTC	CASRAGPASSFNEQFF
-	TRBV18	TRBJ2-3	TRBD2	TGTGCCAGCTCACCCGGAGCGGGGCGGGATACGCAGTATTTT	CASSPGAGRDTQYF
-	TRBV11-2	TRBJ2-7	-	TGTGCCAGCAGCTCGGAGGGGACTTTAGCCTACGAGCAGTACTTC	CASSSEGTLAYEQYF
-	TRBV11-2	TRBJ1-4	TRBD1	TGTGCCAGCAGCTCAAGGGACAGCGTTAATGAAAAACTGTTTTTT	CASSSRDSVNEKLFF
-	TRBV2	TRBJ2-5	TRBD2	TGTGCCAGCAGTGGGCCTAGCGGGGGAGGGGGGACCCAGTACTTC	CASSGPSGGGGTQYF
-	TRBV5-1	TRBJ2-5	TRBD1	TGCGCCAACAGCCCAGGACAGGTTAGCGCGGAGACCCAGTACTTC	CANSPGQVSAETQYF
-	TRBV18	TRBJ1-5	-	TGTGCCAGCTCCCCCTTAGGGGGGGAAGGTCAGCCCCAGCATTTT	CASSPLGGEGQPQHF
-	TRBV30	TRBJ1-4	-	TGTGCCTGGAGTGTCGCAGGGTCTAATGAAAAACTGTTTTTT	CAWSVAGSNEKLFF
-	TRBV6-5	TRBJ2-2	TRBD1	TGTGCCAGCAGGGCGGGACAGGGCCTGACCGGGGAGCTGTTTTTT	CASRAGQGLTGELFF
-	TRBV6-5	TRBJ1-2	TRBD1	TGTGCCAGCAAAGCGACCGGGACAGCTAACTATGGCTACACCTTC	CASKATGTANYGYTF
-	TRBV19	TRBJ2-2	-	TGTGCCAGTAGTATTTCAAGGGGCCAGGCTTGGAACACCGGGGAGCTGTTTTTT	CASSISRGQAWNTGELFF
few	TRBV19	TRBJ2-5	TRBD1	TGTGCCAGTAGTATCAGAGGGGGCCGGGAGACCCAGTACTTC	CASSIRGGRETQYF
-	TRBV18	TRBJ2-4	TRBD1	TGTGCCAGCTCACTCACGTGGACAGGGCTAGCCAAAAACATTCAGTACTTC	CASSLTWTGLAKNIQYF
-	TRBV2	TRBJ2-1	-	TGTGCCAGCAGTGAGGGGGGGGCGTCCTACAATGAGCAGTTCTTC	CASSEGGASYNEQFF
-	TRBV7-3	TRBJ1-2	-	TGTGCCAGCAGCCCATACAGGGTCGGCTATGGCTACACCTTC	CASSPYRVGYGYTF
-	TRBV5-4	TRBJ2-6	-	TGTGCCAGCAGCTCGGTTGTAGGGGCAAGGGGGGCCAACGTCCTGACTTTC	CASSSVVGARGANVLTF
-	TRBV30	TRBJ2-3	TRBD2	TGTGCCTGGGCATGGGCGGGACTAGCGGGGCCAGATACGCAGTATTTT	CAWAWAGLAGPDTQYF
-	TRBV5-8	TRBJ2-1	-	TGTGCCAGCAGCTTGGTTGCCGGTGCCAATGAGCAGTTCTTC	CASSLVAGANEQFF
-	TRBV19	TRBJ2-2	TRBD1	TGTGCCAGTAGTATTACGGGTAGGGGGCGCCCCGGGGAGCTGTTTTTT	CASSITGRGRPGELFF
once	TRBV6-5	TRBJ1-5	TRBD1	TGTGCCAGCAGCTCCCGACAGGGTGGTCAGCCCCAGCATTTT	CASSSRQGGQPQHF
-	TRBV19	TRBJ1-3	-	TGTGCCAGTAGGCCCCCGTGGCCAAGCTCTGGAAACACCATATATTTT	CASRPPWPSSGNTIYF
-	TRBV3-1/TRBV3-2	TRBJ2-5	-	TGTGCCAGCAGCCCAGGTCAAACGGGAACAGAGACCCAGTACTTC	CASSPGQTGTETQYF
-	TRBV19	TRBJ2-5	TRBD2	TGTGCCAGTAGTATGGTAGGGGAGGGGTCCCAAGAGACCCAGTACTTC	CASSMVGEGSQETQYF
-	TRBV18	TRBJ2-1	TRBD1	TGTGCCAGCTCCCCTTGGACAGGGGAGGTAGAGCAGTTCTTC	CASSPWTGEVEQFF
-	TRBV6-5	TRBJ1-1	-	TGTGCCAGCAGTTACTCCGGGGTAGAAGCTTTCTTT	CASSYSGVEAFF
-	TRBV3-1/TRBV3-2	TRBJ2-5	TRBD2	TGTGCCAGCAGCGGGACTAGCGGGGGGCGGGAGACCCAGTACTTC	CASSGTSGGRETQYF
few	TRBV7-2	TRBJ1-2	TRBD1	TGTGCCAGCAGCTTGGAACAGGGGGGCGTTCGGGGCTACACCTTC	CASSLEQGGVRGYTF